This TCR beta chain was captured by sequencing in a study of T cells in Graves' hyperthyroidism and ophthalmopathy. This clonotype was counted many times. Every diagnosis used clinical symptoms, serum thyroxine and TRAb, thyroid ultrasound and orbital computed tomography. The CDR3 runs 14 residues. V lost 1 base to trimming and J lost 6 bases, with 12 bases between them. CDR1 and CDR2 (germline): KGHSH, LQKENI. It was RNA transcripts that yielded the amplified TCR beta CDR3 regions. Carried out on the TCR CDR3, a first-round RT-PCR used the HTBI primer set. TCRdb reprocessed the multiplex PCR reads via MiXCR and lists one record per CDR3 protein. The sample lists roughly 640,000 distinct CDR3 sequences, more than 15% seen once, with around 3.3% in the top ten.

The genes are TRBV18 and TRBJ1-1, with a tentative D call TRBD1 (5 bases). This clonotype was sampled from a woman between 35 and 50 years old with Graves' ophthalmopathy. Sequenced sample: blood. CDR3 nucleotides: TGTGCCAGCTCACCACAGGGGAATTGGGCTGAAGCTTTCTTT. Translated: CASSPQGNWAEAFF.